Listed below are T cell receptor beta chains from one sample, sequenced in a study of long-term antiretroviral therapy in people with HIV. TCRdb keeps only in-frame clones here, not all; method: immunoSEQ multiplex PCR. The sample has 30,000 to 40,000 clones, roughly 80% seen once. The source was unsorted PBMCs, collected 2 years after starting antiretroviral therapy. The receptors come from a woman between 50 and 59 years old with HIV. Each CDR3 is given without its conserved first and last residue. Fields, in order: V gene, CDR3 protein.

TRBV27	ASKDRENYEQY
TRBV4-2	ASSQEQRGGISGELF
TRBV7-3	ASSLAGYYGYT
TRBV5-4	ASSIKTDEQY
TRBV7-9	ASSLSTDTQY
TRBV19	ASSIGDSRNQPQH
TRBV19	AENGHEQY
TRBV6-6	ASSFSDTQY
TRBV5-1	ASSFSGAAPNTEAF
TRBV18	ASSKTSGGSYEQY
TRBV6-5	ASNKGQGYTDTQY
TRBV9	ASSVDSGEQETQY
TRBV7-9	ASSSAGSRANEKLF
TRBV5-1	ASTPLQGSYGYT
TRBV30	AWSKGPGLYEKLF
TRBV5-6	ASGRVLH
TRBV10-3	AISEGKGAGNSPLH
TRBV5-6	ASSLAGTGRFNEQF
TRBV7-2	ASSPSSYEQY
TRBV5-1	ASSAGQGNEKLF
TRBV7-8	ASSFRAGANVLT
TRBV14	ASSQRYRVREKLF
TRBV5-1	ASSSIQGYEQF
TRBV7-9	ASSTRTSGRSNEQF
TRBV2	ASSEAWLVGSSNQPQH
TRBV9	ASKGGGSFTGELF
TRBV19	ASSMGSNYGYT
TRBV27	ASSLTVGYYNEQF
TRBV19	ASSARQGLRNTIY
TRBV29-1	SVRRDFTDTQY
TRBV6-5	ASSYGGVSTEAF
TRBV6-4	ASSRLAGGGEQF
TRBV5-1	ASSLEANRETQY
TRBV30	AWSLHPSTDTQY
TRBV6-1	ASSRMNTEAF
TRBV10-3	AIRILPARDRTYGYT
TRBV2	ASRPTLRGGGYT
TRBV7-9	ASSLGPGSYYGYT
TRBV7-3	ASSLDSNSPLH
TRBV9	ASSPHYGTVNSPLH
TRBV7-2	ASSFWMNTEAF
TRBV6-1	ASSEKRNTEAF
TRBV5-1	ASSEGNWNTIY
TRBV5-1	ASSFNSPGSTEAF
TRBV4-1	ASSPWAGGNTEAF
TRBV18	ASSRDRSGANVLT
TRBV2	ARKDIGQYTDTQY
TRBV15	ATSSQQGNEQY
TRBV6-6	ASSYGQHQPQH
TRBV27	ASSLGQSTDTQY
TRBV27	ASSFTGQVEQY
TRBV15	ATSLRTGGGGYT
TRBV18	ASSPDSGANVLT
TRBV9	ASSVPSANTGELF
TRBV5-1	ASSSSSTTEGSQY
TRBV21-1	ASRQTKGLSYNEQF
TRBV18	ASSPSTAGRYGYT
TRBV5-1	ASSPGTAMTNTEAF